The rows below give T cell receptor beta chains drawn from one sample of a study of T cells in Graves' hyperthyroidism and ophthalmopathy. A single record per CDR3 protein comes from TCRdb applying MiXCR to the multiplex PCR reads. Here the sample spans roughly 500,000 distinct CDR3 sequences, approximately 14% being singletons. The sequenced sample was blood. These receptors originate from a woman aged 25 to 39 with Graves' hyperthyroidism that later progressed to Graves' ophthalmopathy. The CDR3 runs from the conserved cysteine through the conserved F or W. Each record gives: CDR3 protein, CDR3 DNA, V gene, clone size, D gene, J gene. D genes are given only for firm matches. Some rows have no size entry. The others give once, few or many, or a class for an expanded clone.

CDR3 protein: CASSGLAASTDTQYF
CDR3 DNA: TGTGCCAGCAGCGGACTAGCGGCTAGCACAGATACGCAGTATTTT
V gene: TRBV2
clone size: many
D gene: TRBD2
J gene: TRBJ2-3

CDR3 protein: CASSVYDRGRGETQYF
CDR3 DNA: TGTGCCAGCAGCGTATACGACAGGGGGCGCGGGGAGACCCAGTACTTC
V gene: TRBV9
clone size: many
D gene: TRBD1
J gene: TRBJ2-5

CDR3 protein: CATSPGDASNQPQHF
CDR3 DNA: TGTGCCACCAGCCCAGGGGACGCGAGCAATCAGCCCCAGCATTTT
V gene: TRBV15
clone size: many
D gene: .
J gene: TRBJ1-5

CDR3 protein: CATSSAWDGINEKLFF
CDR3 DNA: TGTGCCACCAGCAGCGCCTGGGACGGTATTAATGAAAAACTGTTTTTT
V gene: TRBV15
clone size: .
D gene: .
J gene: TRBJ1-4

CDR3 protein: CASRSGTSGINSWNYNEQFF
CDR3 DNA: TGTGCCAGCAGGTCGGGGACTAGCGGGATCAACTCGTGGAACTACAATGAGCAGTTCTTC
V gene: TRBV11-1
clone size: many
D gene: TRBD2
J gene: TRBJ2-1

CDR3 protein: CASDPAGRGDTQYF
CDR3 DNA: TGTGCTAGTGACCCGGCAGGGCGGGGAGATACGCAGTATTTT
V gene: TRBV12-5
clone size: many
D gene: .
J gene: TRBJ2-3

CDR3 protein: CASSLNALAVAETQYF
CDR3 DNA: TGTGCCAGCAGCTTAAACGCACTAGCTGTGGCAGAGACCCAGTACTTC
V gene: TRBV7-3
clone size: many
D gene: .
J gene: TRBJ2-5

CDR3 protein: CASSPRENEQFF
CDR3 DNA: TGTGCCAGCAGTCCGCGGGAGAATGAGCAGTTCTTC
V gene: TRBV18
clone size: many
D gene: TRBD2
J gene: TRBJ2-1

CDR3 protein: CSALGTGGNNSPLHF
CDR3 DNA: TGCAGTGCTTTGGGGACAGGGGGTAATAATTCACCCCTCCACTTT
V gene: TRBV20-1
clone size: many
D gene: TRBD1
J gene: TRBJ1-6

CDR3 protein: CASRPEQGQPQHF
CDR3 DNA: TGTGCCAGCCGACCCGAACAGGGTCAGCCCCAGCATTTT
V gene: TRBV6-1
clone size: many
D gene: .
J gene: TRBJ1-5

CDR3 protein: CSARDAGTFNEKLFF
CDR3 DNA: TGCAGTGCTAGAGATGCGGGGACATTTAATGAAAAACTGTTTTTT
V gene: TRBV20-1
clone size: many
D gene: .
J gene: TRBJ1-4

CDR3 protein: CASSYSTNPDLSTDTQYF
CDR3 DNA: TGTGCCAGCAGTTACTCGACTAACCCGGATCTGAGCACAGATACGCAGTATTTT
V gene: TRBV6-5
clone size: .
D gene: .
J gene: TRBJ2-3

CDR3 protein: CASSQDLGGRTEAFF
CDR3 DNA: TGCGCCAGCAGCCAAGATCTGGGGGGTCGGACTGAAGCTTTCTTT
V gene: TRBV4-3
clone size: many
D gene: .
J gene: TRBJ1-1

CDR3 protein: CASRDRGFLNEKLFF
CDR3 DNA: TGTGCCAGCAGGGACAGGGGGTTCCTTAATGAAAAACTGTTTTTT
V gene: TRBV6-1
clone size: many
D gene: TRBD1
J gene: TRBJ1-4

CDR3 protein: CASSIEGSYNQPQHF
CDR3 DNA: TGTGCCAGTAGTATAGAGGGATCTTACAATCAGCCCCAGCATTTT
V gene: TRBV19
clone size: .
D gene: .
J gene: TRBJ1-5

CDR3 protein: CASSSDSPPYTQYF
CDR3 DNA: TGTGCCAGCAGTTCGGACTCCCCTCCCTATACGCAGTATTTT
V gene: TRBV27
clone size: many
D gene: .
J gene: TRBJ2-3

CDR3 protein: CASSTSPGTNEKLFF
CDR3 DNA: TGTGCCAGTAGTACAAGTCCTGGAACTAATGAAAAACTGTTTTTT
V gene: TRBV19
clone size: .
D gene: .
J gene: TRBJ1-4

CDR3 protein: CSATKGTDSNQPQHF
CDR3 DNA: TGCAGTGCTACCAAGGGGACTGATAGCAATCAGCCCCAGCATTTT
V gene: TRBV20-1
clone size: few
D gene: .
J gene: TRBJ1-5

CDR3 protein: CSARGRTSRDEQYF
CDR3 DNA: TGCAGTGCTAGAGGTCGGACCTCCCGCGACGAGCAGTACTTC
V gene: TRBV20-1
clone size: .
D gene: .
J gene: TRBJ2-7

CDR3 protein: CASSWGASYEQYF
CDR3 DNA: TGTGCCAGCAGTTGGGGGGCATCCTACGAGCAGTACTTC
V gene: TRBV28
clone size: many
D gene: .
J gene: TRBJ2-7

CDR3 protein: CASSLLGSSETDQETQYF
CDR3 DNA: TGTGCCAGCAGTTTATTAGGTAGTTCGGAAACAGACCAAGAGACCCAGTACTTC
V gene: TRBV28
clone size: few
D gene: .
J gene: TRBJ2-5

CDR3 protein: CSALKGAYEQYF
CDR3 DNA: TGCAGTGCGTTAAAAGGTGCCTACGAGCAGTACTTC
V gene: TRBV20-1
clone size: once
D gene: .
J gene: TRBJ2-7